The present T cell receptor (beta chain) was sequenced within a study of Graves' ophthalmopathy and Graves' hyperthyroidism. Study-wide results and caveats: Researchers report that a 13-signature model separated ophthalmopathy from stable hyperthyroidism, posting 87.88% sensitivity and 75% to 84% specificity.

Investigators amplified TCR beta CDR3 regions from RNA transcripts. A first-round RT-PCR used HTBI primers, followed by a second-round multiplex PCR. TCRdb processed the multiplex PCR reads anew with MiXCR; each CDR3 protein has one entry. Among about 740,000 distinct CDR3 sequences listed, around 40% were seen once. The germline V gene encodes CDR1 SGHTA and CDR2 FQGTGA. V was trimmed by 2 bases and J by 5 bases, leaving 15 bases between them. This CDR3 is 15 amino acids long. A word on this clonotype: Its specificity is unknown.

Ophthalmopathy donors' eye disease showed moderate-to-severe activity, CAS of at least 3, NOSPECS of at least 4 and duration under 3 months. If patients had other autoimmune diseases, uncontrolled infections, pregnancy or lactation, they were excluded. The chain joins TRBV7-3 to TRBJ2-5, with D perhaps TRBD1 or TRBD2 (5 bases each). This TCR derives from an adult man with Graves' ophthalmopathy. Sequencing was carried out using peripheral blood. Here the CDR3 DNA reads TGTGCCAGCAGCTTATTACTAGGGGCCGGGGAGACCCAGTACTTC. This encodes CASSLLLGAGETQYF.